The 4 T cell receptor beta chains reported below all come from one sample, sequenced in a study of blood T cell repertoires in COVID-19. The table came from immunoSEQ multiplex PCR; TCRdb's copy has only in-frame clones and leaves some out. Of 70,000 or so clones in the sample, around 90% were seen once. Sequencing was carried out using peripheral blood. Every receptor here comes from a human donor in a cohort sampled during active COVID-19.

J is TRBJ1-2 and V is TRBV5-1; D unresolved. The germline V and J ends were trimmed by 4 bases and 4 bases, with 11 bases remaining between them. The CDR3 sequence is 13 residues long. Germline lookup yields CDR1 SGHRS and CDR2 YFSETQ. The CDR3 reads CASSREEGYGYTF. The CDR3 DNA is TGCGCCAGCAGCCGAGAAGAGGGCTATGGCTACACCTTC.

The J gene is TRBJ2-7, the V gene TRBV3-1 (or the pseudogene TRBV3-2), with TRBD2 matching over 14 bases. Germline CDR1 reads LGHDT; CDR2 reads YNNKEL (reference sequence). J lost 5 bases, V lost 2 bases, and 8 bases had no gene match. The CDR3 runs to 17 residues. As DNA, the CDR3 is TGTGCCAGCAGCCAACCACCGGGACTAGCGGGAGCCCACGAGCAGTACTTC. This sequence encodes CASSQPPGLAGAHEQYF.

This chain joins TRBV18 and TRBJ2-7; the match to TRBD1 covers 9 bases. CDR1 and CDR2 (germline): KGHSH, LQKENI. V lost 3 bases, J lost 4 bases, and 4 bases stayed unmatched. The CDR3 runs to 14 residues. Written as DNA, the CDR3 is TGTGCCAGCTCACCCGGGACAGGGTCATACGAGCAGTACTTC. It encodes CASSPGTGSYEQYF.

The V call is TRBV9, the J call TRBJ2-1; 8 nucleotides line up with TRBD1. Germline loops: CDR1 SGDLS, CDR2 YYNGEE. This CDR3 spans 14 amino acids. Trimming at V came to 3 bases and at J to 8 bases, leaving 7 bases not matched to a gene. The CDR3 here is CASSDPDRGHEQFF. CDR3 coding DNA: TGTGCCAGCAGCGACCCTGACAGGGGCCATGAGCAGTTCTTC.